One sample yielded the 11 T cell receptor beta chains listed below, sequenced in a study of T cell changes during pregnancy in multiple sclerosis (dated by TCRdb to the late 2010s). The library relied on the immunoSEQ multiplex PCR assay. Drawn from immuneACCESS, this table holds only the in-frame rearrangements with V and J called that TCRdb kept. Clones are partly lost; checked studies trace under half to an unresolved V gene and leave the rest unexplained. The sample contains tens of thousands of clones, 92% of them found a single time. Around 0.74% of the sample is taken by the ten largest. The specimen comprised CD4+ T cells from peripheral blood mononuclear cells, sampled in the third trimester of pregnancy. The origin of the receptors is a female donor with multiple sclerosis, enrolled in a pregnancy study.

V usage is TRBV5-6 and J usage is TRBJ1-1; D not certain. V lost 3 bases, J lost 4 bases, and 4 bases lay in between. The V gene's germline CDR1 is SGHDT and CDR2 YYEEEE. The CDR3 spans 11 residues. CDR3 loop: CASSYGTEAFF. The DNA for the CDR3 is TGTGCCAGCAGCTACGGCACTGAAGCTTTCTTT.

This rearrangement joins TRBV7-2 to TRBJ1-2; 7 positions match TRBD1. Germline V lookup: CDR1 SGHTA, CDR2 FQGNSA. J was trimmed by 5 bases and V by 4 bases; bases with no gene match: 10. The CDR3 is 15 residues long. The CDR3 DNA reads as TGTGCCAGCAGCTCGCTTGTTGGGACAGATTATGGCTACACCTTC. This sequence encodes CASSSLVGTDYGYTF.

Comments on this clone: Other DNA sequences within the sample encode an identical CDR3. The rearrangement uses TRBV7-3 and TRBJ1-1; TRBD1 might be the D (5 bases). The CDR3 contains 13 residues. V dropped 2 bases and J dropped 3 bases, with 7 bases sitting between them. Germline V CDR1 and CDR2: SGHTA, FQGTGA. The CDR3 sequence: CASSLRGDTEAFF. Here the CDR3 DNA reads TGTGCCAGCAGCTTACGGGGGGACACTGAAGCTTTCTTT.

This chain uses TRBV4-3 with TRBJ2-2, with D maybe TRBD2 (5 bases). V was shortened by 0 bases and J by 7 bases, with 12 bases between the two germline ends. This CDR3 is 15 amino acids long. CDR1 and CDR2 from the germline V gene are LGHNA and YSLEER. The CDR3, as DNA: TGCGCCAGCAGCCAAGATCGGGGAACATACGGGGAGCTGTTTTTT. Amino acids: CASSQDRGTYGELFF.

The V call is TRBV11-3, the J call TRBJ2-1; 11 bases are a match to TRBD2. The CDR3 sequence is 14 residues long. From germline, CDR1 is SGHNT and CDR2 YENEEA. Trimming at V came to 5 bases and at J to 5 bases, leaving 2 bases not matched to a gene. Written as DNA, the CDR3 is TGTGCCAGCAGCATTAGCGGGGGGGACAATGAGCAGTTCTTC. It yields the protein CASSISGGDNEQFF.

The rearrangement uses TRBV7-2 and TRBJ2-7; TRBD2 is a possible D gene (6 bases). Germline assignment: CDR1 SGHTA and CDR2 FQGNSA. Deletions cut 0 bases from V and 1 base from J, with 10 bases between. The length of the CDR3 is 15 residues. The CDR3 reads CASSLARLASYEQYF. The CDR3 DNA is TGTGCCAGCAGCTTAGCGCGGCTAGCGTCCTACGAGCAGTACTTC.

As to this clone: One junction end disagrees with the germline gene, perhaps due to a read error. This sequence joins TRBV7-8 and TRBJ1-5, with TRBD1 as a possible D gene (6 bases). The CDR3 sequence is 15 residues long. Germline CDR1 SGHVS, CDR2 FQNEAQ. The CDR3 coding sequence is TGTGCCAGCAGCGTAGCAGAGGTACAGGGTCTACCCCAGCATTTT. This encodes CASSVAEVQGLPQHF.

The genes are TRBV2 and TRBJ2-2, with D perhaps matching TRBD2 (6 bases). The germline CDR1 and CDR2 sequences are SNHLY and FYNNEI. The CDR3 sequence is 16 residues long. Trimming stripped 4 bases from V and 0 bases from J, with 12 bases between. Written as DNA, the CDR3 is TGTGCCAGCAGTGTCCGCGGCGGGGCGAACACCGGGGAGCTGTTTTTT. It encodes CASSVRGGANTGELFF.

This chain links TRBV25-1 with TRBJ2-3; 7 nucleotides agree with TRBD1. The CDR3 consists of 13 residues. Germline V CDR1 and CDR2: MGHDK, SYGVNS. Losses at the gene ends were 4 bases for V and 12 bases for J; bases not matched to a gene: 10. CDR3 bases: TGTGCCAGCAGTGGAGACAGGGCCATAACCCAGTATTTT. Translation: CASSGDRAITQYF.

The CDR3 DNA reads TGTGCCAGCAGCTCACAGGGGGCCTCGGTCACTGAAGCTTTCTTT. Translated: CASSSQGASVTEAFF. J is TRBJ1-1 and V is TRBV7-6, with TRBD1 identical over 9 bases. V was pared by 4 bases and J by 4 bases, with 7 bases of the junction left unmatched. CDR1 and CDR2 (germline): SGHVS, FNYEAQ. CDR3 length: 15 residues.

The chain combines TRBV7-8 with TRBJ2-7; tentative D call: TRBD1 (6 bases). The CDR3 loop spans 14 amino acids. Trimming took 3 bases from V and 3 from J, leaving 12 bases between them. Germline V gene sequence: CDR1 SGHVS, CDR2 FQNEAQ. CDR3 amino acids: CASSFSGQLYEQYF. CDR3 nucleotides: TGTGCCAGCAGCTTCTCCGGACAGCTCTACGAGCAGTACTTC.